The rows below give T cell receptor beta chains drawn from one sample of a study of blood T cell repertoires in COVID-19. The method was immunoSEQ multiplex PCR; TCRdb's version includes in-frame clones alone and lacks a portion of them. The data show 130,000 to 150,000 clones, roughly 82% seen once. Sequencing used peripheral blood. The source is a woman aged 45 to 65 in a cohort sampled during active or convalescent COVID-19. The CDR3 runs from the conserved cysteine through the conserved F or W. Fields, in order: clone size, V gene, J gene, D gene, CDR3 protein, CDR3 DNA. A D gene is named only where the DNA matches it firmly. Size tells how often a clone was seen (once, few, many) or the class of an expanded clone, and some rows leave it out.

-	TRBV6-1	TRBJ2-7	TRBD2	CASSGPLGGGPYEQYF	TGTGCCAGCAGTGGCCCCCTAGGCGGGGGGCCGTACGAGCAGTACTTC
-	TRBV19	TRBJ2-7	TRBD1	CASSSTGTGGYEQYF	TGTGCCAGTAGTTCAACGGGGACAGGGGGATACGAGCAGTACTTC
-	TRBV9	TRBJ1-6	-	CASSVVPWAGIDSPLHF	TGTGCCAGCAGCGTAGTGCCCTGGGCAGGGATTGATTCACCCCTCCACTTT
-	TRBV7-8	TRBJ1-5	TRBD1	CASSHLYGQDVQPQHF	TGTGCCAGCAGCCACCTCTACGGACAGGACGTGCAGCCCCAGCATTTT
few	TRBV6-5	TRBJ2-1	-	CASSNRGPYNEQFF	TGTGCCAGCAGTAATCGAGGCCCATACAATGAGCAGTTCTTC
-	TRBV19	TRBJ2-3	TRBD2	CASRETSERTDTQYF	TGTGCCAGTAGAGAGACTAGCGAGCGCACAGATACGCAGTATTTT
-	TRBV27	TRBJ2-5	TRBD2	CATGRTGGTETQYF	TGTGCCACCGGTAGGACGGGGGGTACAGAGACCCAGTACTTC
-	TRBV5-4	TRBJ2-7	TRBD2	CASSLAASGGAYEQYF	TGTGCCAGCAGCTTGGCCGCTAGCGGGGGGGCTTACGAGCAGTACTTC
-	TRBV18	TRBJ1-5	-	CASSPGLPFEWPQHF	TGTGCCAGCTCACCAGGGCTTCCCTTCGAATGGCCCCAGCATTTT
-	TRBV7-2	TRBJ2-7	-	CASSENRAEQYF	TGTGCCAGCAGCGAGAACAGGGCCGAGCAGTACTTC
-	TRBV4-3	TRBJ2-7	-	CASSRGTQSSYEQYF	TGCGCCAGCAGCCGGGGGACTCAGAGCTCCTACGAGCAGTACTTC
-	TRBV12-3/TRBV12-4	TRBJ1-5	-	CASSISNQPQHF	TGTGCCAGTTCAATTAGCAATCAGCCCCAGCATTTT
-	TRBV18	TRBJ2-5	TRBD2	CASSPSLAGGRETQYF	TGTGCCAGCTCACCATCGCTAGCGGGGGGGCGAGAGACCCAGTACTTC
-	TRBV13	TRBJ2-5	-	CASSPGGRRETQYF	TGTGCCAGCAGCCCCGGGGGAAGACGAGAGACCCAGTACTTC
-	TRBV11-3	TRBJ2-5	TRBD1	CASSRGQGVSGETQYF	TGTGCCAGCAGCCGGGGACAGGGAGTAAGTGGAGAGACCCAGTACTTC